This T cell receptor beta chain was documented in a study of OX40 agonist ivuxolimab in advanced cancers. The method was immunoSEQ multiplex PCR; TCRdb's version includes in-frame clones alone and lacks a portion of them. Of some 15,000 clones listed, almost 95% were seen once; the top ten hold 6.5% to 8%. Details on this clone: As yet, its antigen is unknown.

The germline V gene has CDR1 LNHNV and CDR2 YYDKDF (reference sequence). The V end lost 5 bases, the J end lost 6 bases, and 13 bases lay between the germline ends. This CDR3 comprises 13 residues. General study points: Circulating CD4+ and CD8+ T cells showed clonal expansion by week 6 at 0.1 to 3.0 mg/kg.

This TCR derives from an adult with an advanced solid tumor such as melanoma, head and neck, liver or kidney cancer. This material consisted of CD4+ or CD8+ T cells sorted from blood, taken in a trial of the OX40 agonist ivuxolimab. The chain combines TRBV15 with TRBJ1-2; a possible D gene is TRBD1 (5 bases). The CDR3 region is CATSGTLRDGYTF. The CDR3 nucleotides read TGTGCCACCAGCGGGACCCTACGGGATGGCTACACCTTC.